Each of the 2 T cell receptor beta chains below was sequenced from the same sample in a study of blood T cell repertoires in COVID-19. The table came from immunoSEQ multiplex PCR; TCRdb's copy has only in-frame clones and leaves some out. Of about 200,000 clones listed, about 87% are singletons. The sequenced material came from PBMCs or T cells enriched from blood (not recorded which). All receptors derive from a man under 40 who had recovered from COVID-19.

This chain's CDR3 is CASSKDRTGRRDTEAFF. The CDR3 DNA reads as TGTGCCAGCAGTAAAGACCGGACAGGGAGAAGGGACACTGAAGCTTTCTTT. The V call is TRBV25-1, the J call TRBJ1-1, with 8 bases aligning to TRBD1. Germline-derived CDR1 and CDR2 are MGHDK and SYGVNS. The CDR3 sequence is 17 residues long. V lost 5 bases, J lost 3 bases, and 14 bases stayed unmatched.

This clone was found once. The chain has TRBV6-6 and TRBJ1-5; possibly TRBD1 for D (5 bases). CDR3 length equals 15 residues. Trimming left V 0 bases short and J 3 bases short, with 9 bases between. Germline lookup yields CDR1 MNHNY and CDR2 SVGAGI (reference sequence). CDR3 DNA sequence: TGTGCCAGCAGTTACTCGGGGGGGGACAATCAGCCCCAGCATTTT. Translating it yields CASSYSGGDNQPQHF.